The rows below give T cell receptor beta chains drawn from one sample of a study of neurological immune-mediated disorders. Each CDR3 protein is one row after TCRdb ran MiXCR on the 5' RACE reads. The table has over 35,000 distinct CDR3 sequences, more than 2% seen once; the top ten hold 2% to 2.5%. The sample consisted of PBMCs. Source of these receptors: a man over 45 with multiple sclerosis. Each CDR3 is given with its conserved first and last residue. D genes are given only for firm matches. The size field reads once, few, many or a size class.

>TRBV5-6|TRBJ1-1|.|many
TGTGCCAGCAGCTTGATGGGGAACACTGAAGCTTTCTTT
CASSLMGNTEAFF
>TRBV20-1|TRBJ2-2|TRBD2|many
TGCAGTGCTGGAGCTAGCGGGGCGAACACCGGGGAGCTGTTTTTT
CSAGASGANTGELFF
>TRBV5-1|TRBJ2-3|TRBD2|many
TGCGCCAGCAGCTTGGGAGCGGGGGGGCAAGATACGCAGTATTTT
CASSLGAGGQDTQYF
>TRBV27|TRBJ2-4|.|many
TGTGCCAGCAGTTTATGGGGGACAAACAAAAACATTCAGTACTTC
CASSLWGTNKNIQYF
>TRBV4-1|TRBJ2-3|.|many
TGCGCCAGCAGCCAAGTGGGACAAGGGGCCGGGTATACTAGCACAGATACGCAGTATTTT
CASSQVGQGAGYTSTDTQYF
>TRBV5-5|TRBJ1-5|.|many
TGTGCCAGCAGCCGCGGGACTTTCGAGAATCAGCCCCAGCATTTT
CASSRGTFENQPQHF
>TRBV20-1|TRBJ1-2|TRBD1|many
TGCAGTGCTAGAGATACCGGGACAGAGAGGTTCTGGGGCTACACCTTC
CSARDTGTERFWGYTF
>TRBV29-1|TRBJ1-1|.|many
TGCAGCGTTGAAGTTGAAAGTGAAGCTTTCTTT
CSVEVESEAFF
>TRBV27|TRBJ1-5|.|many
TGTGCCAGCAGTCCGGTGGGGGGCGAATTGGGGGGTCAGCCCCAGCATTTT
CASSPVGGELGGQPQHF
>TRBV9|TRBJ2-2|.|many
TGTGCCAGCAGCCTCGCGGCGGAAACCGGGGAGCTGTTTTTT
CASSLAAETGELFF
>TRBV7-9|TRBJ1-4|.|many
TGTGCCAGCAGCCCGCGGCCCGGTGGAAAACTGTTTTTT
CASSPRPGGKLFF
>TRBV5-1|TRBJ2-3|.|many
TGCGCCAGCAGCTTGGAGGGGGCGGGGGCCACAGATACGCAGTATTTT
CASSLEGAGATDTQYF
>TRBV28|TRBJ2-7|.|many
TGTGCCAGCAAGAGGGGGGGGCTCGCCTACGAGCAGTACTTC
CASKRGGLAYEQYF
>TRBV12-3/TRBV12-4|TRBJ1-2|.|many
TGTGCCAGCAGCCGAGATCGTCGCGGCTACACCTTC
CASSRDRRGYTF
>TRBV5-1|TRBJ2-5|.|many
TGCGCCAGCAGCTTTTTATCGGGTTTAGAAGAGACCCAGTACTTC
CASSFLSGLEETQYF
>TRBV5-1|TRBJ2-7|.|many
TGCGCCAGCAGCTTGGCCTCTAAGGAGCAGTACTTC
CASSLASKEQYF
>TRBV15|TRBJ2-6|.|many
TGTGCCACCAGCAGAGGAAACGTCAACGTCCTGACTTTC
CATSRGNVNVLTF
>TRBV5-1|TRBJ2-7|TRBD1|many
TGCGCCAGCAGCTTACAGGGGCGGCCTGACGAGCAGTACTTC
CASSLQGRPDEQYF
>TRBV7-2|TRBJ1-2|.|many
TGTGCCAGCAGCTATGGACAGACCCGGTATGGCTACACCTTC
CASSYGQTRYGYTF
>TRBV20-1|TRBJ1-2|.|few
TGCAGTGCCCCCCGGAACTATGGCTACACCTTC
CSAPRNYGYTF
>TRBV10-2|TRBJ2-7|.|many
TGCGCCAGCAGTGACGGGATCGAGCAGTACTTC
CASSDGIEQYF
>TRBV12-3/TRBV12-4|TRBJ1-1|.|many
TGTGCCAGCAGTTTTTGGGTTGACACTGAAGCTTTCTTT
CASSFWVDTEAFF
>TRBV12-3/TRBV12-4|TRBJ2-7|.|many
TGTGCCAGCAGTCGAACTAGCTACGAGCAGTACTTC
CASSRTSYEQYF